In this sample, the clone carrying this T cell receptor (beta chain) turned up a few times. Antigen: not known. Germline V lookup: CDR1 LNHDA, CDR2 SQIVND (reference sequence). CDR3 length: 11 residues. Deletions cut 11 bases from V and 5 bases from J, with 12 bases between. The data are from a study of shared clonotypes between healthy human individuals. Broader study findings: Among donors, clonotype sharing was expected to be affected by sequencing depth.

At deep level, the assay was performed. Using immunoSEQ multiplex PCR, the repertoire was profiled, and TCRdb retains in-frame clones only, with some absent. Of more than 2,000,000 clones listed, 85% to 95% are singletons. Each donor was a Caucasian adult residing in Nashville, Tennessee. Splitting the CD4+ cells yielded a CD45RA+ naive subset and a CD45RA-negative memory subset. Sequencing was carried out using naive CD4+ T cells from PBMCs. Indicated subset: CD45RA+ positively selected. This chain joins TRBV19 and TRBJ1-1; D remains ambiguous. The TCR originated in a young man in good health. Some clones in this sample may be carry-over from other donors' samples. The CDR3 DNA reads TGTGCCTCCTTGAGGTGGACTGAAGCTTTCTTT. This translates into CASLRWTEAFF.